These 28 T cell receptor beta chains came from one sample sequenced in a study of T cells in Graves' hyperthyroidism and ophthalmopathy. TCR beta CDR3 regions were amplified from RNA. Using the HTBI primer set, a first-round RT-PCR was run on the TCR CDR3. TCRdb re-derived calls from the multiplex PCR reads in MiXCR, one entry per CDR3 protein. The table has a few hundred thousand distinct CDR3 sequences, approximately 15% seen once. Source material: blood. The receptors stem from an older woman with Graves' ophthalmopathy.

This clonotype was seen more than once but under ten times. The gene calls are TRBV19 and TRBJ2-3; 16 nucleotides agree with TRBD2. This CDR3 spans 18 amino acids. Per the germline V gene, CDR1 is LNHDA and CDR2 is SQIVND (reference sequence). The V gene end was trimmed by 4 bases and the J gene end by 7 bases; junction bases not matched to a gene: 11. CDR3 nucleotides: TGTGCCAGTAGTACTGCACCGGGACTAGCGGGAGGGCCCCATACGCAGTATTTT. Translating gives CASSTAPGLAGGPHTQYF.

CDR3: CASSLSRHPAGDTQYF. The CDR3 bases are TGTGCCAGCAGCTTAAGCCGACACCCGGCGGGGGATACGCAGTATTTT. V gene TRBV7-3 combines with J gene TRBJ2-3; TRBD2 might be the D (6 bases). The germline V gene has CDR1 SGHTA and CDR2 FQGTGA. This CDR3 region has 16 residues. Deletions cut 1 base from V and 6 bases from J, with 17 bases between.

This clonotype was counted ten times or more. The chain recombines TRBV3-1 with TRBJ1-5; no firm D call. Germline CDR1 and CDR2: LGHDT and YNNKEL (reference sequence). The CDR3 runs to 14 residues. V lost 0 bases and J lost 3, with 6 bases in between. The CDR3 loop reads CASSQDRFNQPQHF. In nucleotides, the CDR3 is TGTGCCAGCAGCCAAGATCGGTTCAATCAGCCCCAGCATTTT.

This clonotype was found many times. The chain employs TRBV12-3 or TRBV12-4 and TRBJ2-7; TRBD2 might be the D (5 bases). Trimming cost V 2 bases and J 2 bases, with 10 bases left between them. This CDR3 has 14 amino acids. CDR3 residues: CASSLSSGAYEQYF. The DNA of the CDR3 is TGTGCCAGCAGTTTAAGCAGCGGCGCCTACGAGCAGTACTTC.

The DNA for the CDR3 is TGTGCCAGCAGTTTGTATCGGGATAGCTATAATTCACCCCTCCACTTT. Translated: CASSLYRDSYNSPLHF. The genes are TRBV27 and TRBJ1-6; D is undetermined. Germline CDR1 is MNHEY and CDR2 is SMNVEV (reference sequence). Deletions cut 3 bases from V and 3 bases from J, with 12 bases between. This CDR3 has 16 amino acids.

This clonotype has ten or more counts. The V gene is TRBV18, the J gene TRBJ2-5; TRBD1 matches at 8 bases. The CDR3 length is 15 residues. Germline CDR1 is KGHSH and CDR2 is LQKENI. After removal of 6 bases from V and 2 bases from J, the junction contained 8 bases not matched to a gene. The CDR3 reads CASSSGQGAQETQYF. The CDR3 coding sequence is TGTGCCAGCTCTTCTGGACAGGGCGCGCAAGAGACCCAGTACTTC.

At least ten counts were recorded for this clonotype. The V gene is TRBV6-2 or TRBV6-3, the J gene TRBJ1-1, with D possibly matching TRBD1 (6 bases). Trimming pared 2 bases from V and 3 bases from J, leaving 10 bases between. Germline CDR1 and CDR2: MNHEY and SVGEGT. The CDR3 has 14 residues. CDR3 DNA: TGTGCCAGCAGTTACATCCGGGGGCACACTGAAGCTTTCTTT. This encodes CASSYIRGHTEAFF.

This clonotype was seen a handful of times. This chain uses TRBV10-3 with TRBJ2-1; D is ambiguous. The CDR3 runs 14 residues. In germline, CDR1 is ENHRY, CDR2 SYGVKD. The V end lost 2 bases, the J end lost 3 bases, and 8 bases lay between the germline ends. The CDR3 DNA reads as TGTGCCATCAGTGAGCCGAATATCTACAATGAGCAGTTCTTC. It encodes CAISEPNIYNEQFF.

This clonotype was recorded at least ten times. DNA of the CDR3: TGCAGTGCCCCCCTGGGCGCCGACAGTAACTACGAGCAGTACTTC. Protein product: CSAPLGADSNYEQYF. The chain uses TRBV20-1 and TRBJ2-7, with a weak D call TRBD1 (5 bases). Germline CDR1 reads DFQATT; CDR2 reads SNEGSKA (reference sequence). The CDR3 has 15 residues. The V end was cut by 6 bases, the J end by 3 bases, with 21 bases between.

This clonotype occurred many times. CDR3 sequence reads: CASSFHSSIGEQYF. Written as DNA, the CDR3 is TGTGCCAGCAGTTTCCACAGTTCCATAGGGGAGCAGTACTTC. The V and J genes are TRBV28 and TRBJ2-7, with D unclear. This CDR3 spans 14 amino acids. V was clipped by 3 bases and J by 7 bases, with 16 bases between them. CDR1 and CDR2 (germline): MDHEN, SYDVKM.

The genes are TRBV11-2 and TRBJ2-1; perhaps D is TRBD1 or TRBD2 (5 bases each). Germline V gene sequence: CDR1 SGHAT, CDR2 FQNNGV. The CDR3 is made up of 16 amino acids. Trimming cost V 5 bases and J 6 bases, with 20 bases left between them. CDR3 in DNA: TGTGCCAGCAGCCGGGGCAGAAGGACGGCGGGCAATGAGCAGTTCTTC. It is translated as CASSRGRRTAGNEQFF.

Note on this clonotype: This may be a read error: a much more frequent sequence differs by one nucleotide. This rearrangement joins TRBV10-3 to TRBJ1-1; D gene uncertain. The CDR3 extends over 12 amino acids. Germline CDR1 is ENHRY and CDR2 is SYGVKD. CDR3: CAISETNTGAFF. CDR3 nucleotide sequence: TGTGCCATCAGCGAGACGAACACTGGAGCTTTCTTT.

This clonotype has ten or more counts. This rearrangement joins TRBV3-1 to TRBJ1-1; tentatively, D is TRBD1 (6 bases). Trimming took off 4 bases at V and 3 bases at J, with 15 bases between the two ends. CDR1 and CDR2 from the germline V gene are LGHDT and YNNKEL (reference sequence). This CDR3 is built from 15 residues. The CDR3 nucleotides read TGTGCCAGCAGCCCCCGAGGCAGGGGAGACACTGAAGCTTTCTTT. Protein product: CASSPRGRGDTEAFF.

This clonotype has only a few counts. V usage is TRBV6-1 and J usage is TRBJ1-3; TRBD1 is a possible D gene (5 bases). Deletions cut 5 bases from V and 1 base from J, with 9 bases between. The CDR3 is 14 amino acids. CDR1 and CDR2 from the germline V gene are MNHNS and SASEGT. The CDR3 DNA follows: TGTGCCAGCAGTTACGGGGGTTCTGGAAACACCATATATTTT. The encoded protein is CASSYGGSGNTIYF.

This rearrangement joins TRBV29-1 to TRBJ1-1; no definite D call. The CDR3 totals 13 residues. The V gene's germline CDR1 is SQVTM and CDR2 ANQGSEA. V was clipped by 6 bases and J by 1 base, with 12 bases between them. The CDR3 loop is CSVADAENTEAFF. In DNA, the CDR3 is TGCAGCGTGGCGGACGCCGAGAACACTGAAGCTTTCTTT.

The J gene is TRBJ1-1, the V gene TRBV20-1; TRBD1 agrees at 7 bases. The CDR3 is 13 residues long. The germline gives CDR1 DFQATT, CDR2 SNEGSKA (reference sequence). V trimming: 6 bases; J trimming: 3 bases; junction bases outside the gene matches: 7. The CDR3 sequence is CSATGETDTEAFF. CDR3 DNA: TGCAGTGCAACAGGGGAGACTGACACTGAAGCTTTCTTT.

The rearrangement links TRBV9 to TRBJ2-3; the D gene is possibly TRBD1 (5 bases). The germline CDR1 and CDR2 sequences are SGDLS and YYNGEE. Trimming removed 5 bases from V and 5 bases from J, with 9 bases in between. This CDR3 spans 12 amino acids. The DNA for the CDR3 is TGTGCCAGCAGGGGGCCTGAAGATACGCAGTATTTT. It translates to CASRGPEDTQYF.

The J gene is TRBJ2-1, the V gene TRBV5-8, with 9 bases identical to TRBD1. The germline CDR1 and CDR2 sequences are SGHTS and YDEGEE. The CDR3 has 13 residues. After removal of 7 bases from V and 10 bases from J, the junction contained 9 bases not matched to a gene. CDR3 DNA: TGTGCCAGCGGGGACAGGGTCATCCCCGAGCAGTTCTTC. Protein sequence: CASGDRVIPEQFF.

In its sample, this clonotype was seen many times. This chain links TRBV29-1 with TRBJ1-1; TRBD1 matches 11 bases. From germline, CDR1 is SQVTM and CDR2 ANQGSEA. The trim removed 7 bases at V and 5 bases at J, leaving 9 bases unmatched. The CDR3 is made up of 14 amino acids. CDR3 loop: CSAAGQGGITEAFF. CDR3 in DNA: TGCAGCGCCGCGGGACAGGGGGGAATTACTGAAGCTTTCTTT.

This clonotype was seen ten or more times. The chain is built from TRBV2 and TRBJ2-4, with D hard to call. Germline-derived CDR1 and CDR2 are SNHLY and FYNNEI. V lost 8 bases, J lost 7 bases, and 6 bases lay in between. This CDR3 spans 10 amino acids. The CDR3 nucleotides are TGTGCCAGCGGCGGTAACATTCAGTACTTC. It yields the protein CASGGNIQYF.

This clonotype has ten or more counts. The chain couples TRBV3-1 to TRBJ2-5; perhaps TRBD1 as D (6 bases). The germline V and J ends were trimmed by 3 bases and 9 bases, with 14 bases remaining between them. This CDR3 has 13 residues. The germline gives CDR1 LGHDT, CDR2 YNNKEL (reference sequence). DNA for the CDR3: TGTGCCAGCAGCCAGCCACAGGGATGGGCCCAGTACTTC. Encoded protein: CASSQPQGWAQYF.

Comments on this clonotype: The junction departs from the called germline gene at one end, perhaps through a read error. The rearrangement joins TRBV6-1 to TRBJ2-1; maybe TRBD2 (5 bases). Per germline, CDR1 MNHNS and CDR2 SASEGT. The CDR3 covers 13 residues. Written as DNA, the CDR3 is TGTGCCGGCAGCAAAACGAGGGACAATGAGCAGTTCTTC. It is translated as CAGSKTRDNEQFF.

Many counts were recorded for this clonotype. The chain recombines TRBV7-3 with TRBJ2-7; unclear D gene. The CDR3 runs to 13 residues. Germline V gene lookup returns CDR1 SGHTA and CDR2 FQGTGA. The V end lost 5 bases, the J end lost 7 bases, and 15 bases lay between the germline ends. The CDR3 DNA follows: TGTGCCAGCAGCCCCGCAAGAGGAAGGGAGCAGTACTTC. This codes for CASSPARGREQYF. The complete variable domain, with remaining parts taken from reference TRBV7-3 and TRBJ2-7, reads GAGVSQTPSNKVTEKGKYVELRCDPISGHTALYWYRQSLGQGPEFLIYFQGTGAADDSGLPNDRFFAVRPEGSVSTLKIQRTERGDSAVYLCASSPARGREQYFGPGTRLTVT.

The chain has TRBV7-3 and TRBJ1-1; no clear D. Trimming removed 5 bases at V and 1 base at J, with 8 bases between. The germline gives CDR1 SGHTA, CDR2 FQGTGA. The CDR3 is 13 residues long. CDR3 region: CASSDTRNTEAFF. The CDR3 nucleotides are TGTGCCAGCAGCGACACCAGGAACACTGAAGCTTTCTTT.

The rearrangement joins TRBV6-2 or TRBV6-3 to TRBJ1-5, with D uncertain. There are 14 residues in the CDR3. The ends were cut back, 6 bases at V and 6 bases at J, with 15 bases in the middle. CDR1 MNHEY and CDR2 SVGEGT come from the germline V gene. In nucleotides, the CDR3 is TGTGCCAGCAGCACAACCGTCCGAGGTCAGCCCCAGCATTTT. Translation gives CASSTTVRGQPQHF.

This clonotype turned up a few times. The CDR3 DNA follows: TGCGCCAGCAGCTTAGGGCAAACTGGAAACACCATATATTTT. It codes for CASSLGQTGNTIYF. The chain couples TRBV5-1 to TRBJ1-3; D not certain. Per the germline V gene, CDR1 is SGHRS and CDR2 is YFSETQ. The CDR3 sequence is 14 residues long. V dropped 2 bases and J dropped 2 bases, with 8 bases sitting between them.

As DNA, the CDR3 is TGTGCCAGCAGCTGGGGGACTAGCGGGTACGAGCAGTACTTC. Translating it yields CASSWGTSGYEQYF. The genes are TRBV5-4 and TRBJ2-7; TRBD2 matches 12 bases. The V gene's germline CDR1 is SGHNT and CDR2 YYREEE (reference sequence). CDR3 length: 14 residues. Trimming took 3 bases from V and 4 from J; bases not matched to a gene: 2.

This clonotype has at least ten counts. This chain connects TRBV7-2 to TRBJ2-1, with D perhaps matching TRBD2 (6 bases). In germline, CDR1 is SGHTA, CDR2 FQGNSA. Trimming took off 1 base at V and 12 bases at J, with 10 bases between the two ends. The CDR3 consists of 12 residues. CDR3 sequence reads: CASSLVGGGQFF. The CDR3 region has the DNA TGTGCCAGCAGCTTAGTTGGGGGAGGGCAGTTCTTC.